This T cell receptor (beta chain) is drawn from a study of T cell changes during pregnancy in multiple sclerosis. Germline values: CDR1 SNHLY, CDR2 FYNNEI. Trimming stripped 11 bases from V and 5 bases from J, with 18 bases between. The CDR3 contains 13 residues. The protocol was immunoSEQ multiplex PCR, while the TCRdb copy is restricted to in-frame clones and leaves out a portion. The data contain about 53,000 clones, around 90% of them singletons. This chain links TRBV2 with TRBJ1-2; a possible D gene is TRBD1 (5 bases). The origin of this receptor is a female donor in good health, enrolled as a control in a pregnancy study. This specimen was peripheral blood, taken after pregnancy. The CDR3 nucleotides are TGTGCCTCCTCCCGGGGGGGTCAGTATGGCTACACCTTC. Translated: CASSRGGQYGYTF.